This T cell receptor beta chain derives from a study of cytomegalovirus exposure and HLA in healthy donors (dated 2017 in TCRdb). About the study as a whole: An earlier analysis of more than 550 of the donors reported approximately 260 Gb of sequence data and roughly 120 million unique TCR beta sequences obtained from 180 million or so T cells. An early release covering 550 to 650 HLA-typed donors comprised 250 to 350 gigabases of sequencing data and roughly 85 million unique TCR sequences. The genetic ancestry cluster associated with self-reported Caucasian donors included 81% of the 398 genotyped donors. The study aimed to test whether cataloging public T cell receptors could reveal signatures of past pathogen exposure. The study profiled the T cell repertoires of hundreds of subjects by immunosequencing and related them to cytomegalovirus serostatus. A separate validation cohort of 100 to 150 different subjects was used in addition to the 666-subject first cohort. High-throughput TCR immunosequencing, statistical association of individual TCRs with disease status, and machine learning were combined to predict cytomegalovirus infection status. In a later analysis, previously published TCR beta repertoires from 600 to 850 donors were re-analyzed and high-resolution HLA genotyping was added so that TCR occurrence patterns could be studied. In the later analysis, no new phenotypic data were used to find candidate immune exposures; instead, reliance was placed on TCR beta sequences and their occurrence across donors. To decide whether each TCR beta V gene segment behaved as functional or pseudogenic, an earlier analysis of some 570 of the donors relied on high-throughput TCR beta sequencing. Donor age, sex, ethnicity and CMV serostatus were compiled together with the repertoire data. A later genetic analysis used genome-wide SNP genotypes for 398 of the 666 donors, treating that subset as a discovery cohort. Every repertoire in the discovery cohort had been generated on one and the same sequencing platform. Both class I and class II loci were covered by HLA typing, at four-digit resolution. The number of donors typed differed by locus, with roughly 620-630 for A, B, C, DRB1 and DQB1, around 560 for DQA1, approximately 570 for DPA1, and 450 to 480 for DPB1. Roughly five DR-DQ haplotypes were handled as single units for association and clustering because linkage in the cohort was strong. Among 398 genotyped donors of the cohort, an average of roughly 240,000 unique TCR beta nucleotide sequences were sequenced per donor, 15% to 20% of them non-productive. What the work shows at the level of the full study, not this receptor alone: Immune exposure information for the cohort was limited to CMV serostatus. In an earlier analysis of about 600 of the donors, most TCR beta V segments appeared in productive rearrangements about 87% or about 30% of the time, broadly matching IMGT annotations. The earlier analysis of approximately 560 of the donors excluded over 15 rarely observed V segments, including chromosome 9 orphons, because counts were too low. A further reported finding was that TCR beta sequences accurately predicted the HLA-A and HLA-B alleles for most subjects in the first cohort. Across donors, most TCR sequences were observed very rarely, whereas some public TCRs were present in many individuals. Cytomegalovirus status was reported to be diagnosed by the classifier with high specificity and sensitivity in both the original and validation cohorts. Correlated functional status among segregating V segments might reflect linkage disequilibrium, but an unknown experimental factor could not be ruled out. Strong co-occurrence of HLA alleles, especially DR and DQ, made assigning TCR associations to individual alleles difficult. In a later genetic analysis, a missense DCLRE1C variant was associated with V-gene and J-gene trimming of TCR beta chains, and the association was replicated in an independent cohort. In a later genetic analysis, fewer N-insertions in productive TCRs were reported among donors in an Asian-associated ancestry cluster than the roughly 700-donor mean. A group of highly shared sequence variants was considered likely to be a technical artifact of the sequencing pipeline. The presence/absence analyses assumed that sequencing depth was roughly uniform across donors, and that assumption may not be true. In vitro tests confirmed that a few of the cytomegalovirus-associated TCR beta chains recognize cytomegalovirus antigens. A later analysis reported that several top co-occurrence clusters appeared linked to parvovirus B19, influenza, CMV and Epstein-Barr virus. The authors suggested that the approach could potentially be generalized to other disease states and immunological phenotypes. Compared with equally common non-associated chains, HLA-associated TCR beta chains in a later analysis were more clonally expanded and had lower generation probabilities. In the study, approximately 160 TCR beta chains were listed as associated with cytomegalovirus. In a later analysis, 15,000 to 20,000 TCR beta sequences were associated with specific HLA alleles at a false discovery rate of 0.05. A later analysis found that TCR association rates varied across HLA loci, with DRB1 alleles showing the most associated TCRs and HLA-C alleles the fewest. A later analysis found that most CMV-associated TCR beta chains appeared HLA-restricted, with HLA associations seemingly driven largely by CMV exposure. HLA typing was unavailable for some donors at each locus, so association tests used only the typed subset. Because the 87-base-pair reads could not distinguish some IMGT-functional V segments, including TRBV6-2 and TRBV6-3, those segments were excluded. This cohort had only TCR beta chains sequenced, and the lack of alpha or paired-chain data limited which features could be detected.

In total, approximately 700 healthy bone marrow donors made up the cohort. At the time of sampling, all cohort members were nominally healthy, though unrecorded immune exposures were likely present. The donor was CMV seropositive and belonged to the group of around 300 seropositive cohort members. Each donor provided a peripheral blood sample, and peripheral blood mononuclear cells were used for TCR beta sequencing. Genomic DNA extraction from the blood cell samples was performed with the Qiagen DNeasy Blood Extraction Kit. The library came from the immunoSEQ multiplex PCR assay. A mixture of 60 forward primers for TCR Vbeta segments and 13 reverse primers for TCR Jbeta segments was used in the multiplex PCR. A multiplex PCR assay on genomic DNA amplified the CDR3 region of rearranged TCR beta genes. The amplified TCR beta libraries were sequenced on the Illumina HiSeq System as 87-base-pair reads. In the paper's pipeline: A later analysis tallied tens of millions of unique TCR beta chains across the 700 or so repertoires, and approximately 11 million of those chains were shared by two or more donors. Raw reads were error-corrected and collapsed into unique sequences with a nearest-neighbor algorithm that merged closely related sequences to remove PCR and sequencing errors. To assign V, D and J gene segments, CDR3 sequences were aligned to IMGT reference sequences. For a sequence to be retained, a match of at least six nucleotides to both a V gene segment and a J gene segment was required. Rearrangements were called productive when the CDR3 lacked stop codons and stayed in frame with V and J; all others were non-productive. CDR3 was defined according to IMGT convention as the region running from the second conserved V-encoded cysteine to the conserved J-encoded phenylalanine. The earlier analysis of about 570 of the donors excluded any sequence lacking an unambiguous match to a single V gene segment. In an earlier analysis of 587 of the donors, V segments were called functional above 56.7% productive rearrangements and were called segregating when the between-donor standard deviation exceeded 5%. To diagnose cytomegalovirus status from the catalog of TCR beta chain sequences, a statistical classification framework was built. V and J gene assignment, in a later analysis, came from comparing TCR nucleotide sequences with IMGT/GENE-DB human TR gene sequences. The TCRdist pipeline was used in a later analysis to assign CDR3 sequences and most-parsimonious VDJ recombination scenarios. In a later analysis, each TCR beta chain was defined by its CDR3 amino acid sequence together with its V-gene family, and reads without a unique V-gene family were excluded. A later analysis removed several hundred highly shared, low-generation-probability nucleotide sequences to deal with suspected cross-contamination and a sequencing artifact. For each public chain, a later analysis derived a clonal expansion index from normalized ranks of inferred template counts within each repertoire. In a later analysis, generation probabilities were computed with a VDJ recombination model fitted to out-of-frame rearrangements, and the resulting probabilities were checked against IGoR. In a later analysis, hypergeometric tests were used to score TCR-TCR, TCR-HLA and TCR-CMV co-occurrence, with a repertoire-size bias correction applied to TCR pairs. False discovery rates were estimated in a later analysis by permuting HLA or CMV assignments 20 times. In a later analysis, co-occurring TCRs were grouped using DBSCAN, and TCRdist sequence similarity was added for clustering within HLA-allele-positive subsets. Co-occurrence clustering excluded repertoires with fewer than 30,000 or more than 120,000 public chains, plus five with anomalous nucleotide sharing. As stored in TCRdb, this immuneACCESS dataset retains in-frame rearrangements with V and J assigned. A fraction of the clones does not appear; measured against another copy, unresolved V genes explain less than half of the discrepancy, and the remainder lacks a known reason. That table is the source of V, J and clone size, and D and trimming were worked out from the DNA. Within this sample are under 200,000 clones, with approximately 82% of them counted one time only. The ten largest clonotypes hold around 9.1% of the sample.

For this clone: Its antigen has not been determined. There are no base qualities to consult, and no much larger clone falls within one base.

V is reduced by 2 bases and J by 4 bases, leaving a spacing of 6 bases between them. The germline V gene (reference sequence) supplies CDR1 MNHNY and CDR2 SVGAGI. Its CDR3 holds 12 amino acids, cysteine through phenylalanine. Only the CDR3 DNA stays, 36 bases, in frame from base 1. Sample: PBMCs. This receptor was identified in a male donor in good health and CMV-seropositive. The rearrangement combines TRBV6-6 with TRBJ2-7; TRBD2 is perhaps the D gene, given 6 matching bases. Here is the DNA: TGTGCCAGCAGTTACCGGGGGTACGAGCAGTACTTC. It translates as CASSYRGYEQYF.